The text below deals with one T cell receptor beta chain. Antigen specificity is unknown. Per germline, CDR1 MNHEY and CDR2 SVGAGI. With V trimmed by 6 bases and J by 5 bases, 5 bases remained unmatched. The CDR3 runs to 13 residues. All sorted populations exceeded 98% purity. These data belong to a study of beta chain features in type 1 diabetes. Overall study findings and caveats: Relative to healthy donors, patients appeared to have naive, central memory and Treg TCRB repertoires that were more similar.

The study reverse transcribed the entire isolated RNA, so it sequenced expressed TCRB transcripts. TCRdb's copy holds only in-frame clones and misses some; the assay was immunoSEQ multiplex PCR. The table shows about 400,000 clones, with around 12% occurring only once. The chain has TRBV6-5 and TRBJ1-2; the match to TRBD1 covers 8 bases. The sequence came from a man aged 18 to 35 in good health. Sample: naive CD4+ T cells from blood. The CDR3 nucleotides are TGTGCCAGCAGCAGGGGGCTGGAGTATGGCTACACCTTC. Translation: CASSRGLEYGYTF.